This T cell receptor beta chain comes out of a study of shared clonotypes between healthy human individuals. General study results and limits: Around 4.9% of naive CD4 clonotypes were shared across several donors. All-four-donor shared clonotypes had higher generation probabilities than non-shared clonotypes did.

Concerning this clone: Antigen specificity is unknown.

The input for sorted-subset replicate PCRs was 150 to 200 ng DNA, some 28,000 T cell genomes. Here immunoSEQ multiplex PCR was the method, and the copy in TCRdb shows in-frame clones only, minus some. The sample records over 1.5 million clones, around 98% being singletons. CD45RA+ naive and CD45RA-negative memory subsets were separated from CD4+ cells. There are 16 residues in the CDR3. V was pared by 1 base and J by 0 bases, with 13 bases between. Germline values: CDR1 SGHTA, CDR2 FQGNSA. This sequence joins TRBV7-2 and TRBJ2-7, with D hard to call. This sequence was found in a man under 40 in good health. The sequencing input was naive CD4+ T cells sorted from blood. Subset described: CD45RA+ positively selected. CDR3 sequence reads: CASSLGARLLSYEQYF. CDR3 nucleotide sequence: TGTGCCAGCAGCTTAGGAGCGCGGCTACTCTCCTACGAGCAGTACTTC.